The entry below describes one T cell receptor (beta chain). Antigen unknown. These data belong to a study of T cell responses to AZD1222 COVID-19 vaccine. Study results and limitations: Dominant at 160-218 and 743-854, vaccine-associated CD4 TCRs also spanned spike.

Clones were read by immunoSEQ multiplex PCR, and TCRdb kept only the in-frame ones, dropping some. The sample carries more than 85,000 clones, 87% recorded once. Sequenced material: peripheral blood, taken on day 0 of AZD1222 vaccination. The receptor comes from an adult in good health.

As DNA, the CDR3 is TGTGCCAGCAGCTTGTCATGTGGGACACCAGATCGCGAGCAGTACTTC. Translating gives CASSLSCGTPDREQYF. The V gene is TRBV5-7, the J gene TRBJ2-7, with D tentatively TRBD1 (6 bases). TRBV5-7 is treated as an ORF (open reading frame) with a function not yet certain. The CDR3 loop spans 16 amino acids. Between the trimmed V and J ends, which lost 1 base and 6 bases, there was a span of 20 bases.